This TCR beta chain was captured in a study of T cell clonotyping in hematopoietic cell transplantation. Study-level background: Pretransplant recipient samples were taken after cytoreduction. Broader study findings: Higher Inverse Simpson Index values in graft donor and pretransplant recipient predicted broader posttransplant TCR diversity. After transplant, recipient diversity fell while pathologically expanded clonotypes grew through day 180.

Measured with immunoSEQ multiplex PCR; TCRdb has only the in-frame clones, and not every one. The top ten clones hold 1.5% to 2% of a sample with about 76,000 clones, almost 97% of them seen once. Turning to this clone: Its target is not known.

Time point described: recipient sample about 28 days before transplant, after cytoreduction. Samples: about 28 days before transplant, then days 30, 100 and 180 after. V lost 10 bases and J 0 bases, leaving 12 bases between the germline ends. Germline V gene sequence: CDR1 SNHLY, CDR2 FYNNEI. CDR3 length: 14 amino acids. This sequence joins TRBV2 and TRBJ2-2; the D gene is possibly TRBD1 (6 bases). The starting material was peripheral blood mononuclear cells, obtained before stem cell transplant. The clonotype was recovered from a woman aged 50 to 60 with acute myeloid leukemia. Some clones in this sample may be carry-over from other donors' samples. The CDR3 is CATTWGPNTGELFF. As DNA, the CDR3 is TGTGCCACTACCTGGGGGCCGAACACCGGGGAGCTGTTTTTT.